The 11 T cell receptor beta chains reported below all come from one sample, sequenced in a study of cytomegalovirus exposure and HLA in healthy donors (dated by TCRdb to about 2017). The receptor library was made with the immunoSEQ multiplex PCR assay. For the multiplex PCR, a mixture combining 60 forward primers for TCR Vbeta segments and 13 reverse primers for TCR Jbeta segments was used. TCRdb obtained this table from immuneACCESS and retained in-frame rearrangements with V and J assigned. These tables miss some clones; where compared with another copy, unresolved V genes account for less than half of the shortfall, and the remainder is unexplained. The sample table shows some 78,000 clones, and 60% to 80% are seen once. The top ten clonotypes cover over 20% of the sample. Sequencing used PBMCs. These TCRs come from a woman between 45 and 60 years old in good health and CMV-seropositive.

The rearrangement uses TRBV19 and TRBJ1-2; D is ambiguous. Germline V CDR1 and CDR2: LNHDA, SQIVND (reference sequence). The CDR3 sequence is 14 residues long. V lost 2 bases, J lost 4 bases, and 11 bases lay in between. The CDR3 coding sequence is TGTGCCAGTAGTATACGGGGTCAGTTCTATGGCTACACCTTC. Translated: CASSIRGQFYGYTF.

The V call is TRBV5-8, the J call TRBJ2-5; 12 bases fit TRBD2. This CDR3 spans 15 amino acids. V shed 0 bases and J 7 bases; nucleotides not matched to a gene: 4. The germline V gene encodes CDR1 SGHTS and CDR2 YDEGEE. The CDR3 sequence: CASSLETSGRGTQYF. The DNA of the CDR3 is TGTGCCAGCAGCTTGGAGACTAGCGGGAGAGGGACCCAGTACTTC.

J is TRBJ2-1 and V is TRBV10-3; D unclear. The V gene's germline CDR1 is ENHRY and CDR2 SYGVKD. V was pared by 0 bases and J by 5 bases, with 8 bases between. This CDR3 is 14 amino acids long. This CDR3 reads CAISESGANNEQFF. CDR3 DNA sequence: TGTGCCATCAGTGAGTCAGGAGCGAACAATGAGCAGTTCTTC.

The V gene is TRBV6-5, the J gene TRBJ1-2; the D gene is possibly TRBD1 (5 bases). CDR1 and CDR2 from the germline V gene are MNHEY and SVGAGI. The ends were cut back, 7 bases at V and 7 bases at J, with 10 bases in the middle. The CDR3 contains 11 residues. Written as DNA, the CDR3 is TGTGCCAGCACCGATCAGGGTGGCTACACCTTC. It encodes CASTDQGGYTF.

This clone has more than one count but fewer than ten. The chain recombines TRBV18 with TRBJ1-3; the D is unclear. The CDR3 runs to 16 residues. Deletions cut 5 bases from V and 3 bases from J, with 17 bases between. Germline CDR1 reads KGHSH; CDR2 reads LQKENI. CDR3 nucleotide sequence: TGTGCCAGCTCAATCTCTCATACTGCCTTTGGAAACACCATATATTTT. Translation gives CASSISHTAFGNTIYF. Looking up the rest from reference TRBV18 and TRBJ1-3 gives the full variable domain: NAGVMQNPRHLVRRRGQEARLRCSPMKGHSHVYWYRQLPEEGLKFMVYLQKENIIDESGMPKERFSAEFPKEGPSILRIQQVVRGDSAAYFCASSISHTAFGNTIYFGEGSWLTVV.

CDR3 amino acids: CSSPAGYGYTF. In nucleotides, the CDR3 is TGCAGCAGTCCAGCGGGCTATGGCTACACCTTC. The chain carries TRBV29-1 and TRBJ1-2; D is uncertain. The V end was cut by 8 bases, the J end by 4 bases, with 11 bases between. This CDR3 contains 11 residues. CDR1 and CDR2 from the germline V gene are SQVTM and ANQGSEA.

This clone was counted once. The chain has TRBV6-4 and TRBJ2-1; a weak D match, TRBD2 (6 bases). From germline, CDR1 is MRHNA and CDR2 SNTAGT. V lost 7 bases and J 9 bases, leaving 13 bases between the germline ends. The CDR3 length is 12 residues. Written as DNA, the CDR3 is TGTGCCAGCAATCAGGCCGGGGGTGAGCAGTTCTTC. The encoded protein is CASNQAGGEQFF.

The chain recombines TRBV11-2 with TRBJ2-1; TRBD1 matches 7 bases. V gave up 7 bases and J gave up 4 bases; unmatched junction bases: 7. From germline, CDR1 is SGHAT and CDR2 FQNNGV. This CDR3 comprises 14 residues. The CDR3 here is CASIFGTEYNEQFF. The CDR3 nucleotides read TGTGCCAGCATCTTCGGGACAGAGTACAATGAGCAGTTCTTC.

This clone was counted a few times. V is TRBV5-4 and J is TRBJ2-1, with D unclear. From germline, CDR1 is SGHNT and CDR2 YYREEE (reference sequence). This CDR3 is built from 11 residues. V gave up 1 base and J gave up 14 bases, with 10 bases separating them. The CDR3 loop reads CASSLMGPKFF. CDR3 coding DNA: TGTGCCAGCAGCTTGATGGGCCCCAAGTTCTTC.

In its sample, this clone was seen a few times. The J gene is TRBJ1-1, the V gene TRBV2; TRBD1 might be the D (6 bases). V gave up 2 bases and J gave up 3 bases, with 7 bases separating them. The CDR3 totals 13 residues. The germline gives CDR1 SNHLY, CDR2 FYNNEI. As DNA, the CDR3 is TGTGCCAGCAGTGAACAGGGGTACACTGAAGCTTTCTTT. The encoded protein is CASSEQGYTEAFF.

This clone turned up a few times. The chain carries TRBV6-5 and TRBJ2-7; perhaps TRBD2 as D (5 bases). Germline V gene data show CDR1 as MNHEY and CDR2 as SVGAGI. V lost 6 bases and J 4 bases, leaving 10 bases between the germline ends. This CDR3 spans 12 amino acids. The DNA for the CDR3 is TGTGCCAGCAGCTCCCGCGGGTACGAGCAGTACTTC. Translation: CASSSRGYEQYF.